This T cell receptor beta chain originates from a study of OX40 agonist ivuxolimab in advanced cancers. Study-level results: In the 0.1 to 3.0 mg/kg range, CD4+ and CD8+ blood T cells had expanded clonally by week 6.

About this clone itself: Antigen specificity is unknown.

Libraries were prepared by immunoSEQ multiplex PCR; TCRdb keeps only in-frame clonotypes and omits some of them. The sample lists about 59,000 clones, approximately 89% seen once, with about 13% in the top ten. This clonotype originated in an adult with an advanced solid tumor such as melanoma, head and neck, liver or kidney cancer. Sequencing used CD4+ or CD8+ T cells sorted from blood, obtained in a trial of the OX40 agonist ivuxolimab.

The DNA of the CDR3 is TGTGCCAGCAGCTTAGTTTACGGGGACGAGCAGTACTTC. Encoded protein: CASSLVYGDEQYF. V and J are TRBV7-9 and TRBJ2-7; D may be TRBD2 (5 bases). With 1 base removed from V and 5 bases from J, the gap between germline ends came to 9 bases. The CDR3 covers 13 residues. CDR1 is SEHNR, CDR2 FQNEAQ, per germline (reference sequence).